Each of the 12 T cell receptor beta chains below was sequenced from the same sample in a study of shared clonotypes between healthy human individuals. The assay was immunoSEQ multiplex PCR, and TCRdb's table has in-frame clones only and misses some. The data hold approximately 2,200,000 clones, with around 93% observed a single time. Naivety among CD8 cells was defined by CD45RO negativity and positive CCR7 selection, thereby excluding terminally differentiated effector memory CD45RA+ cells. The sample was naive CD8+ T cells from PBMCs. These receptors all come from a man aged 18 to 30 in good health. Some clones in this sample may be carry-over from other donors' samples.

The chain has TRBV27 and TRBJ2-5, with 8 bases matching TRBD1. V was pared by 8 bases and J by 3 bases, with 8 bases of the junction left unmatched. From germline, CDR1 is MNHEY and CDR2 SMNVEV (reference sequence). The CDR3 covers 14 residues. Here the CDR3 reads CASGLGQGKETQYF. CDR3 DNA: TGTGCCAGCGGTCTAGGACAGGGAAAAGAGACCCAGTACTTC.

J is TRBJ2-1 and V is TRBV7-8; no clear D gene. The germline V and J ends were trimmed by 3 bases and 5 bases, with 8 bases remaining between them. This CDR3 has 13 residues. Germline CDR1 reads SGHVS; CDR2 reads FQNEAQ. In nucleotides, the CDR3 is TGTGCCAGCAGCTTTGGGCCTGACAATGAGCAGTTCTTC. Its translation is CASSFGPDNEQFF.

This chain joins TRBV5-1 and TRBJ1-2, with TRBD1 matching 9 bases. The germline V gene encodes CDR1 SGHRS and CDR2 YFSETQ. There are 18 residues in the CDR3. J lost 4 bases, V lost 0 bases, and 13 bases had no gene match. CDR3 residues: CASSLDGTGLGVAYGYTF. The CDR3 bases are TGCGCCAGCAGCTTGGATGGGACAGGGCTTGGTGTGGCCTATGGCTACACCTTC. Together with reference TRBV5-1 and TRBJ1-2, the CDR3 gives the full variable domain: KAGVTQTPRYLIKTRGQQVTLSCSPISGHRSVSWYQQTPGQGLQFLFEYFSETQRNKGNFPGRFSGRQFSNSRSEMNVSTLELGDSALYLCASSLDGTGLGVAYGYTFGSGTRLTVV.

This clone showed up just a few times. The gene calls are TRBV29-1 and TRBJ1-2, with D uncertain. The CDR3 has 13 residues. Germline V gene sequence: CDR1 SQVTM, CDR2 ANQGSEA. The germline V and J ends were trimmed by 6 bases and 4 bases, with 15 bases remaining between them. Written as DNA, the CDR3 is TGCAGCGTCCCGGATGGGAGGAGCTATGGCTACACCTTC. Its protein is CSVPDGRSYGYTF.

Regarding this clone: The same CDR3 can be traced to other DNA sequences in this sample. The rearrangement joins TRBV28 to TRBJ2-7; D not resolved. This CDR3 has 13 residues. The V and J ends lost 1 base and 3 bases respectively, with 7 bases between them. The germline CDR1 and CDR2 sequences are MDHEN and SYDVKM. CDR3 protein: CASSLYASYEQYF. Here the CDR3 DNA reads TGTGCCAGCAGTTTATACGCCAGCTACGAGCAGTACTTC.

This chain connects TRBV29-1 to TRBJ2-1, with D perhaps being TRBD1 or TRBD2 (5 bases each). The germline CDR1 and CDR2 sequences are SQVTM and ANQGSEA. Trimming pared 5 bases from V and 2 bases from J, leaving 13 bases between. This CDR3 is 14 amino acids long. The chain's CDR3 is CSVFIGTAYNEQFF. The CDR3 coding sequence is TGCAGCGTTTTTATCGGGACGGCCTACAATGAGCAGTTCTTC.

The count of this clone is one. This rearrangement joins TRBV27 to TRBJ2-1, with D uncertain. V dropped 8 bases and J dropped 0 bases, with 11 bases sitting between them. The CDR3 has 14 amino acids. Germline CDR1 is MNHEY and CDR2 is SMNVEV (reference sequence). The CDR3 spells CASSDQNSYNEQFF. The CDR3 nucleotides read TGTGCCAGCTCCGACCAGAACTCCTACAATGAGCAGTTCTTC.

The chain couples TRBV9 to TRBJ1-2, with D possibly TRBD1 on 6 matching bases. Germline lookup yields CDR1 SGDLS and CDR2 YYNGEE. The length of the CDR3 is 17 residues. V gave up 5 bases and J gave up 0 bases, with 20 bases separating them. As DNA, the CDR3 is TGTGCCAGCAGTCTCACGACGGGGGCCAGCCCTAACTATGGCTACACCTTC. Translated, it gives CASSLTTGASPNYGYTF.

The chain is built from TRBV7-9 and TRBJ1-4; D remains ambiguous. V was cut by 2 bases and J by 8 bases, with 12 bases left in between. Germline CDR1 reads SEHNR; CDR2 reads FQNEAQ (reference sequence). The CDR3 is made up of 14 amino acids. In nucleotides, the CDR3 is TGTGCCAGCAGCTTACCCCCTTCTCAGGAAAAACTGTTTTTT. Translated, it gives CASSLPPSQEKLFF.

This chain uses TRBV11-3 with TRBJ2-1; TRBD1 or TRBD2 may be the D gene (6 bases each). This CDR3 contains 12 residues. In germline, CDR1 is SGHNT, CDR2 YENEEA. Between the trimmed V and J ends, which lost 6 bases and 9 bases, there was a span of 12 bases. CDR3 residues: CASRYKGGEQFF. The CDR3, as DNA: TGTGCCAGCAGGTACAAGGGGGGTGAGCAGTTCTTC.

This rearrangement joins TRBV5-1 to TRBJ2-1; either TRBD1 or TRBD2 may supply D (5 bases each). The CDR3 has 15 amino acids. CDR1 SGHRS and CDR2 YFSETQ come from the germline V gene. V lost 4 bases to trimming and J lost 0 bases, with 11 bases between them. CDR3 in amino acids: CASSSGGVSYNEQFF. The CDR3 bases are TGCGCCAGCAGCAGTGGGGGTGTCTCCTACAATGAGCAGTTCTTC.

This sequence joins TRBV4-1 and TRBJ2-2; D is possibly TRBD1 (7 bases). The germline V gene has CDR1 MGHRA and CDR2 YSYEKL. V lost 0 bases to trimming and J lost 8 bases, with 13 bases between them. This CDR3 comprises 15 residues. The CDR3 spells CASSQDRGDVGELFF. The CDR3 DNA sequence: TGCGCCAGCAGCCAAGACAGGGGGGACGTAGGGGAGCTGTTTTTT.